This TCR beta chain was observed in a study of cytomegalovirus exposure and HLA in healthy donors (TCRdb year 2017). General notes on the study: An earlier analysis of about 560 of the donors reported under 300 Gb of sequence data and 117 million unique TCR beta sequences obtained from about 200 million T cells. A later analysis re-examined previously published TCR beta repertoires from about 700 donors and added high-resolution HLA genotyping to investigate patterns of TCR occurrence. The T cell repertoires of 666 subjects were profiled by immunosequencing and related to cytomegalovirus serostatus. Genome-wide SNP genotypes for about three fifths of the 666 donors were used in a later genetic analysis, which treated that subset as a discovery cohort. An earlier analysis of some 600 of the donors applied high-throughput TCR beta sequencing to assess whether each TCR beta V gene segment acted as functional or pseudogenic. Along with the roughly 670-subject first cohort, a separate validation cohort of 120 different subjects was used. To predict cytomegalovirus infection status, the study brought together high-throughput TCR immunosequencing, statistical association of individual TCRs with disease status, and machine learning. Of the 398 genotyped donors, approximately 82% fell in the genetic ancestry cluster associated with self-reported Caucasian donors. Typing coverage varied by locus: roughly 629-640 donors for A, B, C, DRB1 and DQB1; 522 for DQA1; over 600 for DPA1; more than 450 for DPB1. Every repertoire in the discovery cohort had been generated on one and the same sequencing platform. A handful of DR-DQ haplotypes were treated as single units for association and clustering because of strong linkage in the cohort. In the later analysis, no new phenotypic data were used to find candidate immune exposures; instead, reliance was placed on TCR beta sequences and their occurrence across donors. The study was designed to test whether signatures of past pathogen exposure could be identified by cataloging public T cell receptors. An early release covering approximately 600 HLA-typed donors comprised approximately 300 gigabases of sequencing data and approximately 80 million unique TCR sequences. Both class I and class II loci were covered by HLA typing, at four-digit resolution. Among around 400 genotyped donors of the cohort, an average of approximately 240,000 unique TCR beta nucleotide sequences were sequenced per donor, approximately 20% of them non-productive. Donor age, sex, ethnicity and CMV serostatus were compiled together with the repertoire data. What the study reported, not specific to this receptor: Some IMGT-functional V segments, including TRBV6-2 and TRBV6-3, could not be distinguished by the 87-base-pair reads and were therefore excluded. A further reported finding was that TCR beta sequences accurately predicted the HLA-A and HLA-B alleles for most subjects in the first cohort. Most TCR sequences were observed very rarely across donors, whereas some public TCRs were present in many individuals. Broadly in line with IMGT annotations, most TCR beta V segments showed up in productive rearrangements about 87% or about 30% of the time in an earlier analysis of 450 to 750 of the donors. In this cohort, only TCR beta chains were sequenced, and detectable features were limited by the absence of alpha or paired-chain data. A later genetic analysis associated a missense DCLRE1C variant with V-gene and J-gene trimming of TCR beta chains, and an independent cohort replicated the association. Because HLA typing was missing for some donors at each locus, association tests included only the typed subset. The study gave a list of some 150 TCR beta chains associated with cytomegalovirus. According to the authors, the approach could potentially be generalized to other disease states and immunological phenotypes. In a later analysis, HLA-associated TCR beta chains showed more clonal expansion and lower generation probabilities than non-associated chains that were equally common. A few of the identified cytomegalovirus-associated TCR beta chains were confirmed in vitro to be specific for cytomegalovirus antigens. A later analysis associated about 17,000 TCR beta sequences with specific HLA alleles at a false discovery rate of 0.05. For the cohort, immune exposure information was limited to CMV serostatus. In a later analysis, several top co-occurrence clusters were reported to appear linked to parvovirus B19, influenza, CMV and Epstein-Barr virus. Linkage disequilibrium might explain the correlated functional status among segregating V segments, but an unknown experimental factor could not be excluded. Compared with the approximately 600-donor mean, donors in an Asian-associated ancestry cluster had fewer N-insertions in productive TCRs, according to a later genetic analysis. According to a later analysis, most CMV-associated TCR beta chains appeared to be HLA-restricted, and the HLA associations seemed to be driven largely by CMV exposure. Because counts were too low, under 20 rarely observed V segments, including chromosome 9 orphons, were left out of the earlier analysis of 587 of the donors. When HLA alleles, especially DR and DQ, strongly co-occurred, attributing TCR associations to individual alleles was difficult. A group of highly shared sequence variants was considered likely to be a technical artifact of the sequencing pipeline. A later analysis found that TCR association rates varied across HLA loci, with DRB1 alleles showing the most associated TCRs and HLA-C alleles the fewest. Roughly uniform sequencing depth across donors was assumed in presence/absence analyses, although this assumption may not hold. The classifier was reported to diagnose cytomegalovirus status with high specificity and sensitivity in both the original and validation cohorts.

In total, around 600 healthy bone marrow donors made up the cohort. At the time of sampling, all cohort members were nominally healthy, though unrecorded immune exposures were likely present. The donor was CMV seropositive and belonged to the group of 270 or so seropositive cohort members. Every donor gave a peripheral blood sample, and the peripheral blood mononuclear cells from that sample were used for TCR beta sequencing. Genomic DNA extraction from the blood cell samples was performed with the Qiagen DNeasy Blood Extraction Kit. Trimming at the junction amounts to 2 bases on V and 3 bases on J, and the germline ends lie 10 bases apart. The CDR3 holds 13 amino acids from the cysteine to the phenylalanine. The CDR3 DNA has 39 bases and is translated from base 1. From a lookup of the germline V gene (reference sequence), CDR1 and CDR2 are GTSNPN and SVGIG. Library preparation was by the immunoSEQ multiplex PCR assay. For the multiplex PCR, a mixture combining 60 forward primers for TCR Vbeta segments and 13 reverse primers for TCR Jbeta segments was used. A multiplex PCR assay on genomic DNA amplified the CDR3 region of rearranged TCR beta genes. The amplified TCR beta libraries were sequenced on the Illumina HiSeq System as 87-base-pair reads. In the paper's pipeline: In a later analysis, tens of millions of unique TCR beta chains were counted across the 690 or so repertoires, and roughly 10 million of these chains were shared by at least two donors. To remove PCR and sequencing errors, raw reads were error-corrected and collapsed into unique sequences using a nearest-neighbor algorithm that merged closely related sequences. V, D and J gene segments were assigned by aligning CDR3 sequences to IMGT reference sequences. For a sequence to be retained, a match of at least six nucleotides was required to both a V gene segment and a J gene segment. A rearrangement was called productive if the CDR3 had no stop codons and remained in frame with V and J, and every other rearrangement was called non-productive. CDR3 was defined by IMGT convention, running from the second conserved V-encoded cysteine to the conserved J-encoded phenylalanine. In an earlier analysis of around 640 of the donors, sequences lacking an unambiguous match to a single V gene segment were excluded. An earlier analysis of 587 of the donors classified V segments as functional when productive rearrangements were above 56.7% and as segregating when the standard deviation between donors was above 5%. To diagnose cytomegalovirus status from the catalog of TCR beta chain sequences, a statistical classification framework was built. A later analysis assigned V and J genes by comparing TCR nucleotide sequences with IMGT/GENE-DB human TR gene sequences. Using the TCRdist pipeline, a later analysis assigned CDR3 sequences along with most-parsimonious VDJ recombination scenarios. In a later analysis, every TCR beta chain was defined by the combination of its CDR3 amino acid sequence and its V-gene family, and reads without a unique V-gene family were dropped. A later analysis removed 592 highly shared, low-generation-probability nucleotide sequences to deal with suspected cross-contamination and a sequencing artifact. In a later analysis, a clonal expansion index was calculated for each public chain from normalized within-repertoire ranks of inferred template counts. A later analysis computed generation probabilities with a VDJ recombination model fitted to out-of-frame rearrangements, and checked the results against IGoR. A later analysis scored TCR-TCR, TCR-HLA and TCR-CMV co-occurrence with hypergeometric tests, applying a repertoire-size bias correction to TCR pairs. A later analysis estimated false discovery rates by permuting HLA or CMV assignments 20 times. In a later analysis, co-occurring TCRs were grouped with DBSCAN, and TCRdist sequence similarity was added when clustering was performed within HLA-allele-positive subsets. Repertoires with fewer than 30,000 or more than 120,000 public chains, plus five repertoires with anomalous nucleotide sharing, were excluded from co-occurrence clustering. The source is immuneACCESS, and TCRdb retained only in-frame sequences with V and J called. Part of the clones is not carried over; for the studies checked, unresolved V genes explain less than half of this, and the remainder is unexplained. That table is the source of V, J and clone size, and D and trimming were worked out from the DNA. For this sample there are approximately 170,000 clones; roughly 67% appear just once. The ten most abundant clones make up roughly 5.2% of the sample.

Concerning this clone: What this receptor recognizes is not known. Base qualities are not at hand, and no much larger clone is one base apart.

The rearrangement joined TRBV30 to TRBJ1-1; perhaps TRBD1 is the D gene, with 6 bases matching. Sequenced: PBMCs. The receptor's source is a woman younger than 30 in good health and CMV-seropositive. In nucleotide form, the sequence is TGTGCCTGGAGTATGGGGGCGGACACTGAAGCTTTCTTT. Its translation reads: CAWSMGADTEAFF.